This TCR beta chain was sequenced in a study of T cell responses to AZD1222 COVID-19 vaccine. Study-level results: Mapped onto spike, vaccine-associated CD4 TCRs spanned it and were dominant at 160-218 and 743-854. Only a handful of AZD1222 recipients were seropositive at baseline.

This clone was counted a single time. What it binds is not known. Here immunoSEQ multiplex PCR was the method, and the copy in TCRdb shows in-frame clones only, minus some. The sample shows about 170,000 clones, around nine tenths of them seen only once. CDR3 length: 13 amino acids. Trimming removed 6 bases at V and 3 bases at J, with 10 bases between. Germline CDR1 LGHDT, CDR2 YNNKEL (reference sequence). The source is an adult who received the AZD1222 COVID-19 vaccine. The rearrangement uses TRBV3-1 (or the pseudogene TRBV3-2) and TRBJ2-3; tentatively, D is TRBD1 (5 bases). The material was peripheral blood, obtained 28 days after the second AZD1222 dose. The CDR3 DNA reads TGTGCCAGCAGAGGGGTGGGTACAGATACGCAGTATTTT. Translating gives CASRGVGTDTQYF.